A selection of T cell receptor beta chains follows, all from one sample in a study of blood T cells in healthy people across ages. MiXCR, run by TCRdb on the 5' RACE reads, gives a single entry per CDR3 protein. The sample consists of a few hundred thousand distinct CDR3 sequences, more than 45% of them appearing once. The material sequenced was blood. The receptors derive from a man aged 55 to 69 in good health. The CDR3 runs from the conserved cysteine through the conserved F or W. A D gene is named only where the DNA matches it firmly. Clone sizes are given selectively: once, few, many, or a class where the clone is expanded.

j_gene: TRBJ2-5; abundance: once; v_gene: TRBV11-2; d_gene: .; CDR3aa: CASSLLAEEQYF; CDR3nt: TGTGCCAGCAGCTTACTGGCTGAAGAGCAGTACTTC
j_gene: TRBJ2-7; abundance: .; v_gene: TRBV11-2; d_gene: .; CDR3aa: CASSPKGGYPSYEQYF; CDR3nt: TGTGCCAGCAGCCCCAAGGGAGGCTACCCCTCCTACGAGCAGTACTTC
j_gene: TRBJ1-2; abundance: .; v_gene: TRBV30; d_gene: .; CDR3aa: CACKQAEEDGYTF; CDR3nt: TGTGCCTGCAAACAGGCGGAGGAGGATGGCTACACCTTC
j_gene: TRBJ1-2; abundance: .; v_gene: TRBV29-1; d_gene: TRBD1; CDR3aa: CSARPSDTGQGAGYTF; CDR3nt: TGCAGCGCCCGCCCGAGCGATACAGGACAGGGAGCTGGCTACACCTTC
j_gene: TRBJ1-2; abundance: .; v_gene: TRBV6-5; d_gene: TRBD1; CDR3aa: CASSYTTTGTGEGGYTF; CDR3nt: TGTGCCAGCAGTTACACCACAACCGGGACAGGCGAGGGTGGCTACACCTTC
j_gene: TRBJ2-1; abundance: .; v_gene: TRBV28; d_gene: TRBD2; CDR3aa: CGTGRLGGEQFF; CDR3nt: TGTGGGACGGGTCGACTGGGAGGGGAGCAGTTCTTC
j_gene: TRBJ2-5; abundance: .; v_gene: TRBV4-3; d_gene: .; CDR3aa: CASSQDWTQETQYF; CDR3nt: TGCGCCAGCAGCCAAGATTGGACACAAGAGACCCAGTACTTC
j_gene: TRBJ2-1; abundance: few; v_gene: TRBV28; d_gene: TRBD2; CDR3aa: CASSLRLAGNEQFF; CDR3nt: TGTGCCAGCAGTTTACGGCTAGCGGGAAATGAGCAGTTCTTC
j_gene: TRBJ2-1; abundance: few; v_gene: TRBV10-1; d_gene: .; CDR3aa: CASSYKSQNNEQFF; CDR3nt: TGCGCCAGCAGCTACAAATCGCAGAACAATGAGCAGTTCTTC
j_gene: TRBJ2-1; abundance: .; v_gene: TRBV15; d_gene: TRBD1; CDR3aa: CATSSRRTGQGWLQEQFF; CDR3nt: TGTGCCACCAGCTCACGTCGAACCGGACAGGGATGGCTACAGGAGCAGTTCTTC
j_gene: TRBJ1-2; abundance: .; v_gene: TRBV5-6; d_gene: TRBD1; CDR3aa: CASSPWDRPNYGYTF; CDR3nt: TGTGCCAGCAGCCCATGGGACAGGCCAAACTATGGCTACACCTTC
j_gene: TRBJ2-7; abundance: .; v_gene: TRBV6-2/TRBV6-3; d_gene: TRBD2; CDR3aa: CASSQMLQGTSGSQHEQYF; CDR3nt: TGTGCCAGCAGTCAAATGCTCCAAGGGACTAGCGGGAGTCAACACGAGCAGTACTTC
j_gene: TRBJ2-5; abundance: many; v_gene: TRBV28; d_gene: TRBD2; CDR3aa: CASSLRGPVAGDVIMNEQYF; CDR3nt: TGTGCCAGCAGTTTAAGAGGCCCCGTAGCGGGAGATGTGATTATGAATGAGCAGTACTTC
j_gene: TRBJ2-3; abundance: .; v_gene: TRBV4-1; d_gene: .; CDR3aa: CASSQRVEGPGDTQYF; CDR3nt: TGCGCCAGCAGCCAAAGGGTTGAGGGGCCTGGAGATACGCAGTATTTT
j_gene: TRBJ2-3; abundance: many; v_gene: TRBV29-1; d_gene: .; CDR3aa: CSVEDTGTSTDTQYF; CDR3nt: TGCAGCGTTGAAGATACGGGAACTAGCACAGATACGCAGTATTTT
j_gene: TRBJ2-5; abundance: .; v_gene: TRBV3-1; d_gene: TRBD1; CDR3aa: CASSSRQGDETQYF; CDR3nt: TGTGCCAGCAGCTCCAGACAGGGGGATGAGACCCAGTACTTC
j_gene: TRBJ2-7; abundance: .; v_gene: TRBV7-2; d_gene: .; CDR3aa: CASSSLLNSYEQYF; CDR3nt: TGTGCCAGCAGCTCCCTCCTCAACTCCTACGAGCAGTACTTC
j_gene: TRBJ2-1; abundance: .; v_gene: TRBV5-1; d_gene: TRBD1; CDR3aa: CASSSGQGVYNEQFF; CDR3nt: TGCGCCAGCAGCTCGGGACAGGGGGTTTACAATGAGCAGTTCTTC
j_gene: TRBJ2-3; abundance: few; v_gene: TRBV7-9; d_gene: .; CDR3aa: CASSLGTPGPDTQYF; CDR3nt: TGTGCCAGCAGCTTGGGGACCCCGGGCCCAGATACGCAGTATTTT
j_gene: TRBJ2-5; abundance: .; v_gene: TRBV20-1; d_gene: TRBD1; CDR3aa: CSAKVQGAQEQYF; CDR3nt: TGCAGTGCTAAGGTCCAGGGGGCTCAGGAGCAGTACTTC
j_gene: TRBJ1-2; abundance: .; v_gene: TRBV20-1; d_gene: .; CDR3aa: CSATAGNYGYTF; CDR3nt: TGCAGTGCTACCGCAGGGAACTATGGCTACACCTTC
j_gene: TRBJ2-7; abundance: .; v_gene: TRBV6-5; d_gene: TRBD1; CDR3aa: CARSRTGGSEQYF; CDR3nt: TGTGCCAGGAGTCGGACAGGGGGTAGCGAGCAGTACTTC
j_gene: TRBJ2-3; abundance: .; v_gene: TRBV5-1; d_gene: .; CDR3aa: CASSLQGESGTQYF; CDR3nt: TGCGCCAGCAGCTTGCAAGGGGAGTCCGGTACGCAGTATTTT
j_gene: TRBJ2-1; abundance: many; v_gene: TRBV5-1; d_gene: TRBD2; CDR3aa: CASSPQQGTSGSWFF; CDR3nt: TGCGCCAGCAGCCCGCAACAGGGTACCAGCGGGAGTTGGTTCTTC
j_gene: TRBJ2-1; abundance: .; v_gene: TRBV27; d_gene: .; CDR3aa: CASSGGGHEQFF; CDR3nt: TGTGCCAGCAGTGGCGGGGGCCATGAGCAGTTCTTC
j_gene: TRBJ2-5; abundance: many; v_gene: TRBV20-1; d_gene: TRBD1; CDR3aa: CSAMGQTFQETQYF; CDR3nt: TGCAGTGCTATGGGACAGACTTTCCAAGAGACCCAGTACTTC
j_gene: TRBJ1-1; abundance: .; v_gene: TRBV5-1; d_gene: TRBD1; CDR3aa: CASSVGQGLEAFF; CDR3nt: TGCGCCAGCAGCGTAGGACAGGGCCTTGAAGCTTTCTTT
j_gene: TRBJ2-1; abundance: .; v_gene: TRBV6-2/TRBV6-3; d_gene: .; CDR3aa: CASRTPGTHNEQFF; CDR3nt: TGTGCCAGCAGGACCCCGGGGACCCACAATGAGCAGTTCTTC
j_gene: TRBJ2-7; abundance: once; v_gene: TRBV6-1; d_gene: TRBD2; CDR3aa: CASSPSRLAGGPTEQYF; CDR3nt: TGTGCCAGCAGTCCAAGCCGACTAGCGGGGGGGCCCACCGAGCAGTACTTC
j_gene: TRBJ1-6; abundance: few; v_gene: TRBV5-1; d_gene: TRBD1; CDR3aa: CASRPQGDNSPLHF; CDR3nt: TGCGCCAGTCGACCACAGGGGGATAATTCACCCCTCCACTTT
j_gene: TRBJ2-1; abundance: few; v_gene: TRBV5-1; d_gene: .; CDR3aa: CASSLAGVGNNEQFF; CDR3nt: TGCGCCAGCAGCTTGGCCGGAGTGGGGAATAATGAGCAGTTCTTC
j_gene: TRBJ2-5; abundance: .; v_gene: TRBV7-8; d_gene: TRBD2; CDR3aa: CASSRTRVQETQYF; CDR3nt: TGTGCCAGCAGCCGGACTAGAGTCCAAGAGACCCAGTACTTC
j_gene: TRBJ2-6; abundance: .; v_gene: TRBV5-5; d_gene: .; CDR3aa: CASRRTEDRPGANVLTF; CDR3nt: TGTGCCAGCAGAAGGACGGAGGACCGACCTGGGGCCAACGTCCTGACTTTC
j_gene: TRBJ2-7; abundance: once; v_gene: TRBV6-4; d_gene: .; CDR3aa: CASTPGGNYEQYF; CDR3nt: TGTGCCAGCACGCCAGGGGGGAACTACGAGCAGTACTTC
j_gene: TRBJ1-5; abundance: .; v_gene: TRBV20-1; d_gene: .; CDR3aa: CSARDGRGNQPQHF; CDR3nt: TGCAGTGCTAGAGATGGCCGGGGCAATCAGCCCCAGCATTTT
j_gene: TRBJ2-5; abundance: .; v_gene: TRBV4-2; d_gene: .; CDR3aa: CASSPTWEYRQYF; CDR3nt: TGTGCCAGCAGCCCGACGTGGGAGTATCGGCAGTACTTC
j_gene: TRBJ1-2; abundance: .; v_gene: TRBV12-3/TRBV12-4; d_gene: TRBD1; CDR3aa: CASSSSGTGANVGYTF; CDR3nt: TGTGCCAGCAGTTCATCCGGGACAGGGGCAAATGTTGGCTACACCTTC
j_gene: TRBJ2-1; abundance: .; v_gene: TRBV27; d_gene: .; CDR3aa: CASSLYGLLSSYNEQFF; CDR3nt: TGTGCCAGCAGTTTATATGGTCTCCTAAGCTCCTACAATGAGCAGTTCTTC
j_gene: TRBJ2-6; abundance: .; v_gene: TRBV4-3; d_gene: .; CDR3aa: CASSPRGRDLSGANVLTF; CDR3nt: TGCGCCAGCAGCCCTCGGGGCAGGGATCTCTCTGGGGCCAACGTCCTGACTTTC
j_gene: TRBJ1-4; abundance: many; v_gene: TRBV29-1; d_gene: TRBD1; CDR3aa: CSATQGAGGEKLFF; CDR3nt: TGCAGCGCCACACAGGGGGCGGGTGGTGAAAAACTGTTTTTT
j_gene: TRBJ1-2; abundance: once; v_gene: TRBV14; d_gene: TRBD1; CDR3aa: CASSQDPAGTAGGYTF; CDR3nt: TGTGCCAGCAGCCAAGATCCAGCCGGGACAGCCGGAGGCTACACCTTC
j_gene: TRBJ2-7; abundance: few; v_gene: TRBV20-1; d_gene: TRBD2; CDR3aa: CSARDFLAGREQYF; CDR3nt: TGCAGTGCTAGAGATTTCCTAGCGGGAAGGGAGCAGTACTTC
j_gene: TRBJ2-1; abundance: many; v_gene: TRBV7-2; d_gene: .; CDR3aa: CASSSMPTGSYNEQFF; CDR3nt: TGTGCCAGCAGCTCCATGCCGACAGGTTCTTACAATGAGCAGTTCTTC
j_gene: TRBJ1-2; abundance: .; v_gene: TRBV2; d_gene: TRBD1; CDR3aa: CASSDGRGRGYGYTF; CDR3nt: TGTGCCAGCAGTGATGGGAGGGGGCGAGGGTATGGCTACACCTTC
j_gene: TRBJ2-3; abundance: .; v_gene: TRBV12-3/TRBV12-4; d_gene: TRBD2; CDR3aa: CASSLAPGLAGSDTQYF; CDR3nt: TGTGCCAGCAGTTTAGCTCCGGGACTAGCGGGATCAGATACGCAGTATTTT
j_gene: TRBJ1-1; abundance: few; v_gene: TRBV29-1; d_gene: .; CDR3aa: CSVRSGLNTEAFF; CDR3nt: TGCAGCGTGCGGTCGGGCCTGAACACTGAAGCTTTCTTT
j_gene: TRBJ2-2; abundance: .; v_gene: TRBV4-3; d_gene: TRBD2; CDR3aa: CASSQASGWIGELFF; CDR3nt: TGCGCCAGCAGCCAAGCTAGCGGGTGGATCGGGGAGCTGTTTTTT
j_gene: TRBJ1-4; abundance: .; v_gene: TRBV12-3/TRBV12-4; d_gene: .; CDR3aa: CASSFGASSVFF; CDR3nt: TGTGCCAGCAGTTTTGGGGCATCCTCGGTGTTTTTT
j_gene: TRBJ2-1; abundance: few; v_gene: TRBV12-3/TRBV12-4; d_gene: TRBD2; CDR3aa: CASSPASGLWEQFF; CDR3nt: TGTGCCAGCAGCCCAGCTAGCGGTCTGTGGGAGCAGTTCTTC
j_gene: TRBJ2-1; abundance: many; v_gene: TRBV7-2; d_gene: TRBD2; CDR3aa: CASSFAEPWTSGTRSEQFF; CDR3nt: TGTGCCAGCAGCTTTGCCGAACCGTGGACTAGCGGGACTCGCAGTGAGCAGTTCTTC